The 13 T cell receptor beta chains given below trace back to one sample, sequenced in a study of T-cell reconstitution after alpha-beta-depleted transplantation in children. A library of TCRbeta sequences, prepared with unique molecular identifiers, was generated. Using its own MiXCR run on the PCR reads, TCRdb lists one record per CDR3 protein. This table has hundreds of thousands of distinct CDR3 sequences, approximately 13% appearing once. Sequencing was performed on PBMCs, mostly from graft donor cells, taken 360 days after TCRalphabeta/CD19-depleted stem cell transplant. Receptor source: a male patient aged 5 to 17 who had a stem cell transplant for acute myeloid leukemia, so the T cells may come from the graft donor.

The sample holds a few counts of this clonotype. The chain recombines TRBV7-8 with TRBJ1-4; 7 nucleotides agree with TRBD1. Germline CDR1 and CDR2: SGHVS and FQNEAQ. V was clipped by 5 bases and J by 7 bases; unmatched bases: 13. The CDR3 is 16 residues long. The CDR3 region has the DNA TGTGCCAGCAGCCCCCGGGACAGCGGGACGGGTGAAAAACTGTTTTTT. It codes for CASSPRDSGTGEKLFF.

In its sample, this clonotype was seen a few times. The V gene is TRBV13, the J gene TRBJ2-3, with TRBD2 matching over 12 bases. Germline V CDR1 and CDR2: PRHDT, FYEKMQ (reference sequence). Unmatched junction bases numbered 9, after V lost 5 bases and J lost 6 bases. The CDR3 is 16 residues long. The CDR3 here is CASSGRLAGAKDTQYF. In nucleotides, the CDR3 is TGTGCCAGCAGCGGTAGACTAGCGGGAGCTAAGGATACGCAGTATTTT.

This clonotype was recorded at least ten times. The chain has TRBV11-1 and TRBJ2-1, with 11 nucleotides matching TRBD2. With 0 bases clipped from V and 0 bases from J, the junction kept 10 bases outside the gene matches. Germline V lookup: CDR1 SGHAT, CDR2 FQDESV (reference sequence). This CDR3 is built from 20 residues. CDR3 region: CASSLAGLAGGPSSYNEQFF. DNA of the CDR3: TGTGCCAGCAGCTTAGCGGGCCTAGCGGGAGGACCCAGCTCCTACAATGAGCAGTTCTTC. Full variable domain (missing parts from reference TRBV11-1 and TRBJ2-1): EAEVAQSPRYKITEKSQAVAFWCDPISGHATLYWYRQILGQGPELLVQFQDESVVDDSQLPKDRFSAERLKGVDSTLKIQPAELGDSAMYLCASSLAGLAGGPSSYNEQFFGPGTRLTVL.

There are many counts of this clonotype. This chain links TRBV7-9 with TRBJ2-1, with 9 positions matching TRBD2. The CDR3 has 16 residues. V trimming: 4 bases; J trimming: 6 bases; junction bases outside the gene matches: 10. CDR1 and CDR2 (germline): SEHNR, FQNEAQ (reference sequence). CDR3 DNA sequence: TGTGCCAGCAGCTCTCACATGCTAGCGGGGTTCAATGAGCAGTTCTTC. The encoded protein is CASSSHMLAGFNEQFF.

The V and J genes are TRBV28 and TRBJ2-5; TRBD2 matches 8 bases. The CDR3 contains 15 residues. Trimming at V came to 6 bases and at J to 5 bases, leaving 11 bases not matched to a gene. CDR1 and CDR2 (germline): MDHEN, SYDVKM. The CDR3 region has the DNA TGTGCCAGCAGCTCTATCGGGAGGGCCTGGGAGACCCAGTACTTC. Its protein is CASSSIGRAWETQYF.

This clonotype appeared many times. J is TRBJ2-7 and V is TRBV7-8; 8 bases match TRBD2. The CDR3 covers 14 residues. Germline V gene data show CDR1 as SGHVS and CDR2 as FQNEAQ. The ends lost 2 bases at V and 5 bases at J; junction bases unmatched: 5. The CDR3 loop is CASSLQRESHEQYF. For the CDR3, the DNA is TGTGCCAGCAGCTTACAGCGGGAGAGTCACGAGCAGTACTTC.

V usage is TRBV24-1 and J usage is TRBJ2-1, with 7 bases identical to TRBD2. Germline loops: CDR1 KGHDR, CDR2 SFDVKD. The CDR3 extends over 15 amino acids. V dropped 4 bases and J dropped 6; count of bases not matched to a gene: 8. Here the CDR3 DNA reads TGTGCCACCAGTGAGGGGCGGGACTATATCAATGAGCAGTTCTTC. The encoded protein is CATSEGRDYINEQFF.

The sample holds many counts of this clonotype. The chain combines TRBV12-3 or TRBV12-4 with TRBJ2-2; unclear D gene. This CDR3 has 12 residues. Trimming shortened V by 7 bases and J by 6 bases, and 9 bases separated the two germline ends. CDR3 coding DNA: TGTGCCAGCACCGCGTTCGCCGGGGAGCTGTTTTTT. Amino acid sequence: CASTAFAGELFF.

V usage is TRBV6-1 and J usage is TRBJ2-1; D may be TRBD2 (5 bases). V lost 1 base and J lost 4, with 14 bases in between. From germline, CDR1 is MNHNS and CDR2 SASEGT. This CDR3 contains 16 residues. The CDR3 bases are TGTGCCAGCAGTGAAGTTACCCCGCGGGTTTACAATGAGCAGTTCTTC. Translated: CASSEVTPRVYNEQFF.

This chain connects TRBV3-1 to TRBJ2-1; D possibly corresponds to TRBD2 (7 bases). Germline V gives CDR1 LGHDT, CDR2 YNNKEL (reference sequence). CDR3 length: 16 amino acids. The V end lost 4 bases, the J end lost 6 bases, and 19 bases lay between the germline ends. CDR3 in amino acids: CASSLRGALAPNEQFF. The CDR3 nucleotides read TGTGCCAGCAGCCTCCGGGGGGCCTTAGCCCCCAATGAGCAGTTCTTC.

The CDR3 is CASQTAGSNQPQHF. CDR3 nucleotide sequence: TGTGCCTCTCAAACCGCGGGATCGAATCAGCCCCAGCATTTT. V and J are TRBV6-1 and TRBJ1-5; D gene ambiguous. Germline values: CDR1 MNHNS, CDR2 SASEGT. This CDR3 is built from 14 residues. V was cut by 11 bases and J by 4 bases, with 18 bases left in between.

The V gene is TRBV28, the J gene TRBJ2-1; 10 bases agree with TRBD2. CDR3 length equals 16 residues. Trimming took 7 bases from V and 9 from J; bases not matched to a gene: 15. CDR1 is MDHEN and CDR2 is SYDVKM in the germline V gene. The CDR3 region is CASITGTSELNGEQFF. CDR3 nucleotides: TGTGCCAGCATCACCGGGACTAGCGAACTTAACGGTGAGCAGTTCTTC.

This clonotype was seen many times. This chain links TRBV29-1 with TRBJ2-3; 9 positions match TRBD2. Trimming removed 0 bases from V and 8 bases from J; junction bases left unmatched: 18. The germline V gene encodes CDR1 SQVTM and CDR2 ANQGSEA. The CDR3 runs to 18 residues. The CDR3 nucleotides read TGCAGCGTTGAAGATGGAACGGGCAGGGGACTAGCATTCGGTACGCAGTATTTT. Protein sequence: CSVEDGTGRGLAFGTQYF.